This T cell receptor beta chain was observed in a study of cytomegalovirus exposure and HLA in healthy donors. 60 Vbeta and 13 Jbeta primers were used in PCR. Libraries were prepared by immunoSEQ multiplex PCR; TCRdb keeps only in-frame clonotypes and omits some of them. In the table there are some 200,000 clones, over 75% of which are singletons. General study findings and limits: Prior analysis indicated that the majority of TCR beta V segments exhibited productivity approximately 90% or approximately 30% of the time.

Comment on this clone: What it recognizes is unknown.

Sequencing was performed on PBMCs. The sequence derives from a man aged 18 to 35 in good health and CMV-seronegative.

DNA of the CDR3: TGTGCCAGCAGCTTATTGGGGCTAGTGAGTCTCAATGAGCAGTTCTTC. Translating it yields CASSLLGLVSLNEQFF. The chain is built from TRBV7-8 and TRBJ2-1; TRBD1 might be the D (5 bases). The germline CDR1 and CDR2 sequences are SGHVS and FQNEAQ. CDR3 length: 16 residues. V was clipped by 2 bases and J by 6 bases, with 17 bases between them. Full variable domain (remainder filled in from reference TRBV7-8 and TRBJ2-1): GAGVSQSPRYKVAKRGQDVALRCDPISGHVSLFWYQQALGQGPEFLTYFQNEAQLDKSGLPSDRFFAERPEGSVSTLKIQRTQQEDSAVYLCASSLLGLVSLNEQFFGPGTRLTVL.